The 2 T cell receptor beta chains given below trace back to one sample, sequenced in a study of CD8+ T cells in alopecia areata. Following extraction, RNA underwent reverse transcription to cDNA, which served as the sequencing template. Assay: immunoSEQ multiplex PCR; the TCRdb copy retains only in-frame clones and omits some. The table shows some 130,000 clones, with about 46% occurring only once. This specimen consisted of CD8+ T cells sorted from blood, obtained at week 0. The receptors originated from a human donor with alopecia areata.

This clone turned up a few times. This chain uses TRBV4-2 with TRBJ2-4; TRBD2 matches at 7 bases. The J segment lost 0 bases and the V segment lost 0 bases, leaving 5 bases of the junction unmatched. This CDR3 comprises 17 residues. CDR1 and CDR2 from the germline V gene are LGHNA and YNFKEQ. In DNA, the CDR3 is TGTGCCAGCAGCCAAGATCCTGGGGGGGAAGCCAAAAACATTCAGTACTTC. It codes for CASSQDPGGEAKNIQYF.

This clone was found a few times. The chain couples TRBV25-1 to TRBJ1-5; the D gene is possibly TRBD1 (6 bases). Germline V gene data show CDR1 as MGHDK and CDR2 as SYGVNS. V lost 4 bases and J 4 bases, leaving 14 bases between the germline ends. CDR3 length: 15 amino acids. The CDR3 DNA reads TGTGCCAGCAGTGGAGCCGGGACATCTAATCAGCCCCAGCATTTT. Translating gives CASSGAGTSNQPQHF.